Sequencing of this T cell receptor (beta chain) was carried out in a study of CD8 T cells in ankylosing spondylitis. Study-wide findings and caveats: A motif of fewer than ten highly homologous TCR beta variants was seen as apparently characteristic of ankylosing spondylitis blood. Disease-linked clones reportedly showed significant enrichment in matched ankylosing spondylitis synovial fluid.

Using quantitative 5'-RACE with molecular barcodes, the authors made TCR beta libraries. TCRdb re-derived calls from the 5' RACE reads in MiXCR, one entry per CDR3 protein. The sample carries about 140,000 distinct CDR3 sequences, approximately 7.3% recorded once. Germline assignment: CDR1 MNHEY and CDR2 SVGEGT. V lost 4 bases and J lost 6; bases outside the gene matches: 22. The CDR3 extends over 19 amino acids. This clonotype occurred many times. Antigen: not known. The J gene is TRBJ1-1, the V gene TRBV6-2 or TRBV6-3, with 8 bases aligning to TRBD1. The sequenced sample consisted of blood, either unsorted or a sorted T cell fraction (not recorded which). The sequence derives from a female donor with ankylosing spondylitis or in good health (not recorded which). The CDR3 reads CASSSPTTGVGHLVSEAFF. The CDR3 nucleotides read TGTGCCAGCAGTTCCCCCACGACAGGGGTCGGGCATCTAGTCTCTGAAGCTTTCTTT.